The 22 T cell receptor beta chains below all came from one sample that was sequenced in a study of blood T cell repertoires in COVID-19. Some clones are missing from TCRdb's copy, which holds only in-frame ones; the method was immunoSEQ multiplex PCR. In the table there are about 400,000 clones, over 75% of which are singletons. The source material was PBMCs or T cells enriched from blood (not recorded which). The receptors shown here come from a woman between 35 and 50 years old with acute COVID-19.

The V call is TRBV5-1, the J call TRBJ2-2, with TRBD2 identical over 14 bases. This CDR3 has 17 amino acids. The germline gives CDR1 SGHRS, CDR2 YFSETQ. V trimming: 3 bases; J trimming: 2 bases; junction bases outside the gene matches: 3. In DNA form, the CDR3 reads TGCGCCAGCAGCTACGGGACTAGCGGGGGAAACACCGGGGAGCTGTTTTTT. Its translation: CASSYGTSGGNTGELFF.

This clone came up once. The rearrangement joins TRBV6-5 to TRBJ1-2, with 7 bases fitting TRBD1. Trimming at V came to 0 bases and at J to 6 bases, leaving 4 bases not matched to a gene. CDR1 and CDR2 (germline): MNHEY, SVGAGI. The CDR3 has 14 residues. The CDR3 DNA sequence: TGTGCCAGCAGTTACTCTACAGGGGTCGATGGCTACACCTTC. Protein product: CASSYSTGVDGYTF.

The rearrangement links TRBV7-9 to TRBJ2-3, with 7 positions matching TRBD2. This CDR3 is 13 amino acids long. Germline V CDR1 and CDR2: SEHNR, FQNEAQ (reference sequence). V shed 3 bases, J shed 8 bases, and the junction held 5 bases outside the gene matches. CDR3 loop: CASSLTSQGTQYF. The CDR3 DNA is TGTGCCAGCAGCTTGACTAGCCAGGGTACGCAGTATTTT.

This clone was detected once. V is TRBV7-8 and J is TRBJ1-5; tentatively, D is TRBD1 (5 bases). The CDR3 sequence is 16 residues long. In germline, CDR1 is SGHVS, CDR2 FQNEAQ. V lost 3 bases and J lost 4, with 16 bases in between. This chain's CDR3 is CASSLNWDSQNQPQHF. In DNA form, the CDR3 reads TGTGCCAGCAGCTTGAATTGGGACTCACAAAATCAGCCCCAGCATTTT. Complete variable domain (other parts from reference TRBV7-8 and TRBJ1-5): GAGVSQSPRYKVAKRGQDVALRCDPISGHVSLFWYQQALGQGPEFLTYFQNEAQLDKSGLPSDRFFAERPEGSVSTLKIQRTQQEDSAVYLCASSLNWDSQNQPQHFGDGTRLSIL.

V gene TRBV3-1 (or the pseudogene TRBV3-2) combines with J gene TRBJ2-5; possible D gene TRBD1, 8 bases. The CDR3 length is 14 residues. V gave up 8 bases and J gave up 0 bases, with 13 bases separating them. The germline V gene encodes CDR1 LGHDT and CDR2 YNNKEL (reference sequence). DNA of the CDR3: TGTGCCAGCTTACAGGGGGGGAACCAAGAGACCCAGTACTTC. Translated: CASLQGGNQETQYF.

The chain recombines TRBV18 with TRBJ1-3; tentative D call: TRBD1 (5 bases). The CDR3 has 18 amino acids. V was pared by 2 bases and J by 0 bases, with 17 bases between. Per germline, CDR1 KGHSH and CDR2 LQKENI. CDR3 in amino acids: CASSPSQGGGSSGNTIYF. CDR3 bases: TGTGCCAGCTCACCAAGCCAAGGCGGGGGGAGCTCTGGAAACACCATATATTTT.

The chain recombines TRBV3-1 (or the pseudogene TRBV3-2) with TRBJ1-2; tentative D call: TRBD1 (5 bases). CDR1 and CDR2 from the germline V gene are LGHDT and YNNKEL (reference sequence). Trimming left V 1 base short and J 3 bases short, with 12 bases between. CDR3 length: 15 amino acids. This CDR3 reads CASSQAGRGDYGYTF. CDR3 in DNA: TGTGCCAGCAGCCAAGCCGGTAGGGGCGACTATGGCTACACCTTC.

The chain combines TRBV10-2 with TRBJ1-6; maybe TRBD1 (5 bases). Per germline, CDR1 WSHSY and CDR2 SAAADI. V lost 3 bases to trimming and J lost 5 bases, with 11 bases between them. The CDR3 has 15 residues. The CDR3 DNA follows: TGCGCCAGCAGTGATGGACACCCAAATAATTCACCCCTCCACTTT. Its protein is CASSDGHPNNSPLHF.

V is TRBV5-4 and J is TRBJ1-6; 7 bases are a match to TRBD1. J gave up 8 bases and V 2 bases, and 1 base lay outside the gene matches. The CDR3 covers 13 residues. Germline V gene data show CDR1 as SGHNT and CDR2 as YYREEE (reference sequence). CDR3 nucleotides: TGTGCCAGCAGCTTCGGACAGGATTCACCCCTCCACTTT. It is translated as CASSFGQDSPLHF.

CDR3 protein: CASSHGLADTDTQYF. CDR3 DNA sequence: TGTGCCAGCAGCCACGGACTAGCGGACACAGATACGCAGTATTTT. V usage is TRBV4-2 and J usage is TRBJ2-3; TRBD2 aligns across 10 bases. Germline CDR1 reads LGHNA; CDR2 reads YNFKEQ. The ends lost 3 bases at V and 2 bases at J; junction bases unmatched: 2. The CDR3 is made up of 15 amino acids.

The V gene is TRBV3-1 (or the pseudogene TRBV3-2), the J gene TRBJ2-7, with TRBD1 matching over 8 bases. The trim removed 0 bases at V and 7 bases at J, leaving 8 bases unmatched. CDR1 and CDR2 from the germline V gene are LGHDT and YNNKEL (reference sequence). This CDR3 spans 15 amino acids. In nucleotides, the CDR3 is TGTGCCAGCAGCCAAGATCGGGCAGGGGGCAGGGAGCAGTACTTC. The encoded protein is CASSQDRAGGREQYF.

Here the CDR3 reads CASRWTSGETQYF. CDR3 bases: TGTGCCAGCAGATGGACTAGCGGGGAGACCCAGTACTTC. The chain joins TRBV7-9 to TRBJ2-5, with 11 nucleotides matching TRBD2. CDR1 is SEHNR, CDR2 FQNEAQ, per germline (reference sequence). The CDR3 consists of 13 residues. V gave up 6 bases and J gave up 5 bases; unmatched junction bases: 2.

The V gene is TRBV7-2, the J gene TRBJ1-5; no clear D gene. The CDR3 loop spans 13 amino acids. Trimming took 3 bases from V and 6 from J, leaving 9 bases between them. From germline, CDR1 is SGHTA and CDR2 FQGNSA. The CDR3 DNA sequence: TGTGCCAGCAGCTTCGGAGGGCCTCAGCCCCAGCATTTT. Protein sequence: CASSFGGPQPQHF.

This clone came up once. At the DNA level, this CDR3 is encoded by other sequences in the same sample as well. This rearrangement joins TRBV6-5 to TRBJ1-4, with 8 bases matching TRBD1. The CDR3 runs 14 residues. Trimming took 6 bases from V and 7 from J; bases not matched to a gene: 7. Germline CDR1 and CDR2: MNHEY and SVGAGI. Here the CDR3 DNA reads TGTGCCAGCAGCCCAGGACAGGGTCGTGAAAAACTGTTTTTT. It specifies CASSPGQGREKLFF.

This clone was seen only once. The chain employs TRBV3-1 (or the pseudogene TRBV3-2) and TRBJ1-5; 9 bases align to TRBD1. Per germline, CDR1 LGHDT and CDR2 YNNKEL (reference sequence). CDR3 length: 14 residues. With V trimmed by 3 bases and J by 6 bases, 3 bases remained unmatched. The chain's CDR3 is CASSHTGGVQPQHF. CDR3 DNA: TGTGCCAGCAGCCACACAGGGGGCGTTCAGCCCCAGCATTTT.

This chain links TRBV9 with TRBJ2-2; weak D call: TRBD1 (6 bases). This CDR3 has 16 amino acids. V dropped 0 bases and J dropped 0 bases, with 9 bases sitting between them. CDR1 and CDR2 from the germline V gene are SGDLS and YYNGEE. Here the CDR3 DNA reads TGTGCCAGCAGCGTAGTGCGGACAGCGAACACCGGGGAGCTGTTTTTT. Its translation: CASSVVRTANTGELFF.

V is TRBV7-9 and J is TRBJ1-4, with D uncertain. V dropped 4 bases and J dropped 4 bases, with 16 bases sitting between them. From germline, CDR1 is SEHNR and CDR2 FQNEAQ (reference sequence). The CDR3 totals 16 residues. This CDR3 reads CASSSHDGHRNEKLFF. The CDR3 bases are TGTGCCAGCAGCTCCCATGATGGGCACCGTAATGAAAAACTGTTTTTT. Variable domain in full (rest from reference TRBV7-9 and TRBJ1-4): DTGVSQNPRHKITKRGQNVTFRCDPISEHNRLYWYRQTLGQGPEFLTYFQNEAQLEKSRLLSDRFSAERPKGSFSTLEIQRTEQGDSAMYLCASSSHDGHRNEKLFFGSGTQLSVL.

About this clone: Other DNA variants within this sample encode the same CDR3. The rearrangement uses TRBV5-6 and TRBJ1-5; possible D gene TRBD1, 6 bases. The CDR3 contains 16 residues. Trimming shortened V by 0 bases and J by 1 base, and 11 bases separated the two germline ends. Germline values: CDR1 SGHDT, CDR2 YYEEEE. DNA for the CDR3: TGTGCCAGCAGCTTGGGCGGGGGGCCCAGCAATCAGCCCCAGCATTTT. It specifies CASSLGGGPSNQPQHF.

This sequence joins TRBV27 and TRBJ2-5; 7 bases line up with TRBD2. Per germline, CDR1 MNHEY and CDR2 SMNVEV (reference sequence). V shed 5 bases and J 0 bases; nucleotides not matched to a gene: 9. The CDR3 extends over 16 amino acids. The CDR3 sequence: CASSPGGEGYQETQYF. For the CDR3, the DNA is TGTGCCAGCAGTCCAGGAGGGGAGGGATACCAAGAGACCCAGTACTTC.

The V and J genes are TRBV2 and TRBJ2-1; weak D call: TRBD1 (6 bases). Germline V gene data show CDR1 as SNHLY and CDR2 as FYNNEI. The V end was cut by 6 bases, the J end by 6 bases, with 12 bases between. The CDR3 contains 13 residues. The CDR3 coding sequence is TGTGCCAGCAGCCCCAGGACAGCCAATGAGCAGTTCTTC. Translating gives CASSPRTANEQFF.

The chain recombines TRBV9 with TRBJ2-3, with 8 bases matching TRBD1. Per the germline V gene, CDR1 is SGDLS and CDR2 is YYNGEE. Trimming cost V 4 bases and J 4 bases; bases outside gene matches: 11. The CDR3 totals 16 residues. The CDR3 is CASSYLTGALADTQYF. The CDR3 bases are TGTGCCAGCAGCTATCTGACAGGGGCTCTGGCAGATACGCAGTATTTT.

The V call is TRBV5-5, the J call TRBJ1-1, with 7 bases that match TRBD1. The CDR3 spans 15 residues. Germline V CDR1 and CDR2: SGHKS, YYEKEE (reference sequence). The ends lost 4 bases at V and 5 bases at J; junction bases unmatched: 11. CDR3 region: CASSNVRGWGTEAFF. The CDR3 region has the DNA TGTGCCAGCAGCAACGTCAGGGGGTGGGGTACTGAAGCTTTCTTT.